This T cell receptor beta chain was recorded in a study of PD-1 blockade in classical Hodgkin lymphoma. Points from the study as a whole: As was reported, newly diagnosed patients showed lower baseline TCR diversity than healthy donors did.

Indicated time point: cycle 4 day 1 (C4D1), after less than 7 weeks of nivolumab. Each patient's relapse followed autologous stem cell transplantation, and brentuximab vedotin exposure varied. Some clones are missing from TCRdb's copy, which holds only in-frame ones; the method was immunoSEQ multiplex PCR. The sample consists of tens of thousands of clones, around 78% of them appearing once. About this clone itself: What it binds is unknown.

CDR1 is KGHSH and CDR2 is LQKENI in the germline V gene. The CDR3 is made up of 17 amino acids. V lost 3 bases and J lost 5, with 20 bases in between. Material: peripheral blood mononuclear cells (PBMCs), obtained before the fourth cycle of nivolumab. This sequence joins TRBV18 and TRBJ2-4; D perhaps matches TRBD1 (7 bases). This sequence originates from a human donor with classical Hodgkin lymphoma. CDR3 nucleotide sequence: TGTGCCAGCTCACCGTTTCCGGGACAGAGGGGGGAAAACATTCAGTACTTC. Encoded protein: CASSPFPGQRGENIQYF.